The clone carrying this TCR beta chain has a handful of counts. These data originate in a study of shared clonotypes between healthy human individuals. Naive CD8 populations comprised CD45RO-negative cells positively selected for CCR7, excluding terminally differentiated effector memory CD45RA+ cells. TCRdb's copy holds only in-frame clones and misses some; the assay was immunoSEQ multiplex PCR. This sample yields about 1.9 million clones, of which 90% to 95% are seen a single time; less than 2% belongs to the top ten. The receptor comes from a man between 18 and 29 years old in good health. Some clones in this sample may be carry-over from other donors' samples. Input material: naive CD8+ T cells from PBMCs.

This chain's CDR3 is CASSVAGRGGYTF. The CDR3 DNA reads as TGTGCCAGCAGCGTCGCAGGGAGGGGTGGCTACACCTTC. The rearrangement links TRBV2 to TRBJ1-2; maybe TRBD1 (5 bases). The CDR3 runs 13 residues. Per germline, CDR1 SNHLY and CDR2 FYNNEI. V shed 6 bases and J shed 7 bases, with 15 bases lying between them.